Here is one TCR beta chain with its context. Its antigen is unknown. The sample's treatment: oral pan-JAK inhibitor, 5-10 mg twice daily. Sequencing used cDNA as its template, made by extracting RNA and reverse transcribing it. Some clones are missing from TCRdb's copy, which holds only in-frame ones; the method was immunoSEQ multiplex PCR. This table holds 250,000 to 350,000 clones, over 45% found once. The data stem from a study of CD8+ T cells in alopecia areata. Study-wide results and limits: During tofacitinib treatment, many expanded lesional clones remained in scalp and blood. Sharing of TCR sequences between patients (possibly for HLA-related reasons) was less clear than in mice.

The germline gives CDR1 KGHSH, CDR2 LQKENI. The CDR3 has 14 amino acids. The V gene lost 8 bases and the J gene lost 4 bases, with 14 bases spanning the gap. Sequencing was performed on CD4+ T cells sorted from blood, taken around week 52, from a patient treated with tofacitinib. This rearrangement joins TRBV18 to TRBJ2-2; possible D gene TRBD2, 5 bases. This receptor was identified in a human donor with alopecia areata. The CDR3 DNA reads as TGTGCCAGCCACCAGTCGAGGGCCACCGGGGAGCTGTTTTTT. This translates into CASHQSRATGELFF.